The T cell receptor beta chain under discussion was sequenced for a study of cytomegalovirus exposure and HLA in healthy donors. Study-wide context: Early release data held 75 million to 100 million unique TCRs from HLA-typed donors.

General study findings and limits: When a later analysis was performed, an Asian-associated ancestry cluster reportedly had fewer N-insertions than the approximately 690-donor mean. Later analysis indicated greater clonal expansion among HLA-associated TCR beta chains than among equally common other chains. It emerged from a later analysis that several of the most significant clusters appeared to be linked to common viral pathogens.

60 Vbeta and 13 Jbeta primers were used in PCR. The data were produced by immunoSEQ multiplex PCR, yet TCRdb's version contains in-frame clones alone and is incomplete. The sample carries some 120,000 clones, 80% to 90% recorded once. Germline-derived CDR1 and CDR2 are LGHNA and YNFKEQ. The CDR3 length is 11 residues. In regard to this clone: Its antigen is still unknown.

The receptor was derived from a male donor in good health and CMV-seropositive. The sample was PBMCs. This chain connects TRBV4-2 to TRBJ2-5, with a tentative D call TRBD1 (5 bases). The DNA end is a closer match to TRBJ2-7, so the J assignment may be wrong. The CDR3, as DNA: TGTGTATGGGGCCGTACCTACGAGCAGTACTTC. This codes for CVWGRTYEQYF.